This TCR beta chain was captured by sequencing in a study of graft-versus-host responses after intestinal transplantation. As for the study in general: Anti-thymocyte globulin was used for induction in all recipients, who then took tacrolimus and steroids for roughly 3 years.

Study-level results: HvG clone declines early post-transplant were associated with peak circulating GvH levels. Allografts of one patient group, those with graft-donor T cell macrochimerism, had high graft-versus-host to host-versus-graft clonal ratios.

Method: immunoSEQ multiplex PCR; TCRdb's copy keeps in-frame clones and lacks some. Of about 39,000 clones listed, 93% are singletons. Comment on this clone: The target antigen is unknown.

Per the germline V gene, CDR1 is SNHLY and CDR2 is FYNNEI. This CDR3 region has 16 residues. Trimming left V 6 bases short and J 3 bases short, with 20 bases between. The V gene is TRBV2, the J gene TRBJ1-1; possible D gene TRBD1, 5 bases. This TCR derives from a human patient who received an intestinal transplant, so some T cells may come from the graft donor. The source material was PBMCs, sampled 734 days after intestinal transplantation. This CDR3 reads CASSVLRDLQDTEAFF. DNA of the CDR3: TGTGCCAGCAGCGTACTTCGGGACCTTCAAGACACTGAAGCTTTCTTT.